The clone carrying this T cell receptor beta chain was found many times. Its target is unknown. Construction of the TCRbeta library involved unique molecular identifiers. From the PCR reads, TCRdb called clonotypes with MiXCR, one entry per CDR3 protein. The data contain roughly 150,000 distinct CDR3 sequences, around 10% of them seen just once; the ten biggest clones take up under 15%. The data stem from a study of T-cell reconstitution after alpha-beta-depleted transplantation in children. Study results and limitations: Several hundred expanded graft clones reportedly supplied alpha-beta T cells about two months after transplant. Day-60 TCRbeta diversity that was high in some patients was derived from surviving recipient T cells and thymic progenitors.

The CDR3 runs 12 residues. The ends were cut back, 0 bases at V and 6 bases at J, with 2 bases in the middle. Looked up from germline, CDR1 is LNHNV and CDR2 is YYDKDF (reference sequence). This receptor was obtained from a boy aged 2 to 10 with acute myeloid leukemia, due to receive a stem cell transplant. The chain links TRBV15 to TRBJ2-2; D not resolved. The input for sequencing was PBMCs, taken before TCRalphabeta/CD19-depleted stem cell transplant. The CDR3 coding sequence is TGTGCCACCAGCAGAGATCCCGGGGAGCTGTTTTTT. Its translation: CATSRDPGELFF.